This T cell receptor beta chain was obtained from a study of T cells in Graves' hyperthyroidism and ophthalmopathy. For the study at large: Peripheral blood was acquired at first diagnosis, ahead of any therapy whatsoever.

PBMCs stemmed from 10 ml fresh peripheral blood. The investigators amplified TCR beta CDR3 regions from RNA transcripts. The HTBI primer set served for first-round RT-PCR of the TCR CDR3. A single record per CDR3 protein comes from TCRdb applying MiXCR to the multiplex PCR reads. The table lists hundreds of thousands of distinct CDR3 sequences, more than 20% of them singletons, with under 35% in the top ten. Between the trimmed V and J ends, which lost 6 bases and 3 bases, there was a span of 8 bases. This CDR3 is 13 amino acids long. CDR1 is MDHEN and CDR2 is SYDVKM in the germline V gene. This clonotype was counted at least ten times.

The rearrangement links TRBV28 to TRBJ2-2, with unresolved D. This clonotype originated in a man aged 30 to 39 with Graves' ophthalmopathy. The sequencing input was blood. CDR3 sequence reads: CASRELYTGELFF. In DNA, the CDR3 is TGTGCCAGCAGGGAGCTGTACACCGGGGAGCTGTTTTTT.